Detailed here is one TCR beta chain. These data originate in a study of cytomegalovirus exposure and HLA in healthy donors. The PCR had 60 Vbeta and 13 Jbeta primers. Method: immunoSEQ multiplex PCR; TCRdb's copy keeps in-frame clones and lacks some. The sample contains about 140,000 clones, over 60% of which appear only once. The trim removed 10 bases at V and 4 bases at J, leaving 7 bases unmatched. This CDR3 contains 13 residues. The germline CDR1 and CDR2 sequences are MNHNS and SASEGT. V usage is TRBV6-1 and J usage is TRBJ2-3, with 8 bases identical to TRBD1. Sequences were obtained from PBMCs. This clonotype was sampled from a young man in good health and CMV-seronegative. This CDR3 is CATGPGGSDTQYF. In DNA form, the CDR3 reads TGTGCCACTGGTCCAGGGGGCTCAGATACGCAGTATTTT.